This T cell receptor beta chain was sequenced for a study of blood T cell repertoires in COVID-19. This table comes from immunoSEQ multiplex PCR, and its TCRdb copy is limited to in-frame clones, with some not included. The sample lists some 250,000 clones; around 85% were seen once. The sequence was obtained from a middle-aged woman with acute COVID-19. The sequenced sample consisted of PBMCs or T cells enriched from blood (not recorded which).

CDR3 protein: CASSSENTDTQYF. DNA for the CDR3: TGTGCCAGTAGTAGCGAGAACACAGATACGCAGTATTTT. J is TRBJ2-3 and V is TRBV19; D is uncertain. The CDR3 totals 13 residues. Deletions cut 4 bases from V and 2 bases from J, with 7 bases between. Germline assignment: CDR1 LNHDA and CDR2 SQIVND (reference sequence).